This TCR beta chain stems from a study of breast tumors, draining lymph nodes, adjacent tissues. Study-wide points: That most tumor T cells come from lymph nodes remained unproven. Tumor repertoires ranked between lymph nodes and nontumor tissue in diversity, with V and J gene preferences.

This clonotype was observed a handful of times. Its target is unknown. With 5 bases clipped from V and 2 bases from J, the junction kept 3 bases outside the gene matches. This CDR3 spans 13 amino acids. CDR1 SGHRS and CDR2 YFSETQ come from the germline V gene. TCRdb called the multiplex PCR reads again in MiXCR, with one record for every CDR3 protein. The sample includes some 53,000 distinct CDR3 sequences, approximately 45% of them seen just once. This clonotype was obtained from a female donor with breast cancer. Some clones in this sample may be carry-over from other donors' samples. V and J are TRBV5-1 and TRBJ2-5; 7 nucleotides agree with TRBD1. The material sequenced was breast tumor tissue. CDR3 nucleotide sequence: TGCGCCAGCAGACAGGGGTTACAAGAGACCCAGTACTTC. Translation: CASRQGLQETQYF.